These 2 T cell receptor beta chains were all obtained from the same sample, sequenced in a study of radiotherapy plus CTLA-4 blockade in lung cancer. TCRdb's table, derived via immunoSEQ multiplex PCR, lists solely in-frame clones and lacks some. The sample holds about 94,000 clones; 82% are singletons and the top ten take roughly a quarter. This specimen consisted of peripheral blood, obtained from a patient treated with radiotherapy plus ipilimumab. Receptors originate from a human donor with non-small cell lung cancer that progressed on radiotherapy plus ipilimumab.

The V and J genes are TRBV6-4 and TRBJ2-5, with TRBD1 matching over 7 bases. The CDR3 has 13 amino acids. J gave up 5 bases and V 5 bases, and 5 bases lay outside the gene matches. Germline V gene lookup returns CDR1 MRHNA and CDR2 SNTAGT. This CDR3 reads CASSRQGGETQYF. The DNA of the CDR3 is TGTGCCAGCAGTAGACAGGGTGGGGAGACCCAGTACTTC.

The chain has TRBV20-1 and TRBJ2-7; a weak D match, TRBD2 (5 bases). The CDR3 is 11 residues long. Trimming took 7 bases from V and 4 from J, leaving 11 bases between them. Germline CDR1 and CDR2: DFQATT and SNEGSKA (reference sequence). CDR3 nucleotide sequence: TGCAGTGTGCCGGGATATTACGAGCAGTACGTC. This gives the protein CSVPGYYEQYV.